These 15 T cell receptor beta chains were sequenced from one sample in a study of regulatory T cells in long-lasting Graves disease. According to the study, TCR beta libraries were built with iRepertoire HTBI primers and CDR3-region Arm-PCR. TCRdb analysed the multiplex PCR reads with MiXCR anew, one entry per CDR3 protein. This table has roughly 350,000 distinct CDR3 sequences, over 15% appearing once. Stated time point: newly diagnosed GD, antithyroid drugs for less than 3 months. PBMC RNA served as the TCR library source. Separately, the same data were catalogued under a study of T cells in Graves' hyperthyroidism and ophthalmopathy.

The material sequenced was peripheral blood mononuclear cells (PBMCs), taken at new diagnosis, from a patient treated with antithyroid drugs. The receptor set was obtained from a man aged 35 to 55 with Graves disease.

This clonotype occurred many times. J is TRBJ1-1 and V is TRBV20-1; D possibly corresponds to TRBD1 (5 bases). V lost 5 bases to trimming and J lost 5 bases, with 15 bases between them. The CDR3 covers 13 residues. The V gene's germline CDR1 is DFQATT and CDR2 SNEGSKA (reference sequence). CDR3 region: CSARWGGRTEAFF. CDR3 nucleotides: TGCAGTGCTCGCTGGGGGGGTAGGACTGAAGCTTTCTTT.

This clonotype has a handful of counts. The rearrangement uses TRBV6-5 and TRBJ1-2; no definite D call. CDR3 length: 15 amino acids. CDR1 and CDR2 from the germline V gene are MNHEY and SVGAGI. V was shortened by 2 bases and J by 2 bases, with 12 bases between the two germline ends. CDR3 sequence: CASSYLEPRNYGYTF. Written as DNA, the CDR3 is TGTGCCAGCAGTTACCTCGAGCCTAGAAACTATGGCTACACCTTC.

This clonotype was recorded at least ten times. The rearrangement uses TRBV24-1 and TRBJ2-5, with D hard to call. Trimming removed 9 bases from V and 5 bases from J, with 18 bases in between. The CDR3 is made up of 14 amino acids. Germline V gives CDR1 KGHDR, CDR2 SFDVKD. The CDR3 DNA reads as TGTGCCACCGGAGAGGCGAGGTCGGTCGAGACCCAGTACTTC. Translating gives CATGEARSVETQYF.

This rearrangement joins TRBV27 to TRBJ2-3; the D call may be TRBD1 or TRBD2 (5 bases each). The CDR3 spans 15 residues. Per the germline V gene, CDR1 is MNHEY and CDR2 is SMNVEV (reference sequence). With 7 bases removed from V and 1 base from J, the gap between germline ends came to 15 bases. CDR3 sequence: CASNEGRPGTDTQYF. The CDR3 DNA is TGTGCCAGCAATGAGGGACGACCAGGCACAGATACGCAGTATTTT.

This clonotype was detected many times. The genes are TRBV20-1 and TRBJ2-3; tentative D call: TRBD1 (5 bases). The germline CDR1 and CDR2 sequences are DFQATT and SNEGSKA (reference sequence). Trimming left V 5 bases short and J 2 bases short, with 14 bases between. This CDR3 is built from 14 residues. The CDR3 region has the DNA TGCAGTGCTGACGGGCAGGGAAACACAGATACGCAGTATTTT. It encodes CSADGQGNTDTQYF.

This clonotype has at least ten counts. V is TRBV7-3 and J is TRBJ2-2, with TRBD2 identical over 8 bases. The J segment lost 5 bases and the V segment lost 5 bases, leaving 10 bases of the junction unmatched. The length of the CDR3 is 16 residues. The germline CDR1 and CDR2 sequences are SGHTA and FQGTGA. CDR3 residues: CASSPGGAGRTGELFF. The CDR3, as DNA: TGTGCCAGCAGCCCGGGGGGGGCCGGTAGAACCGGGGAGCTGTTTTTT.

The chain employs TRBV2 and TRBJ2-5, with D perhaps matching TRBD2 (6 bases). Looked up from germline, CDR1 is SNHLY and CDR2 is FYNNEI. With 6 bases removed from V and 5 bases from J, the gap between germline ends came to 16 bases. The CDR3 length is 14 residues. The CDR3, as DNA: TGTGCCAGCAGATCCTTCGCGGGGTTCGAGACCCAGTACTTC. This gives the protein CASRSFAGFETQYF.

The chain recombines TRBV10-2 with TRBJ2-3; 8 bases are shared with TRBD2. CDR1 is WSHSY and CDR2 is SAAADI in the germline V gene. After removal of 6 bases from V and 1 base from J, the junction contained 0 bases not matched to a gene. The CDR3 sequence is 13 residues long. CDR3 amino acids: CASRTSGTDTQYF. The CDR3 DNA reads TGCGCCAGCAGGACTAGCGGCACAGATACGCAGTATTTT.

The chain is built from TRBV27 and TRBJ2-7, with TRBD2 matching 9 bases. The J segment lost 1 base and the V segment lost 3 bases, leaving 4 bases of the junction unmatched. The CDR3 consists of 15 residues. CDR1 and CDR2 (germline): MNHEY, SMNVEV (reference sequence). DNA for the CDR3: TGTGCCAGCAGTTTTTCGACTAGCGGATCCTACGAGCAGTACTTC. It codes for CASSFSTSGSYEQYF.

In the case of this clonotype: Since the CDR3 does not end with the conserved phenylalanine or tryptophan, this likely comes from a read error. This chain links TRBV5-1 with TRBJ2-7; D is perhaps TRBD2 (7 bases). The CDR3 has 15 residues. Per the germline V gene, CDR1 is SGHRS and CDR2 is YFSETQ. The CDR3 DNA follows: TGCGCCAGCAGTTTGGGGGGGCAGATGAGCAACGAGCAGTACTCC. Its protein product is CASSLGGQMSNEQYS.

The CDR3 nucleotides read TGCGCCAGCAGCTTGGGAGCTAGCGGGGGGTTCTTAGGTGAGCAGTTCTTC. Translation: CASSLGASGGFLGEQFF. This sequence joins TRBV5-1 and TRBJ2-1; TRBD2 matches 11 bases. This CDR3 contains 17 residues. V was pared by 0 bases and J by 9 bases, with 11 bases of the junction left unmatched. Germline-derived CDR1 and CDR2 are SGHRS and YFSETQ.

The V gene is TRBV4-1, the J gene TRBJ1-3; possibly TRBD1 for D (6 bases). This CDR3 region has 15 residues. The V and J ends lost 3 bases and 4 bases respectively, with 13 bases between them. The germline V gene has CDR1 MGHRA and CDR2 YSYEKL. The CDR3 nucleotides are TGCGCCAGCAGCCATTTACAGGGTTCAGGAAACACCATATATTTT. Amino acid sequence: CASSHLQGSGNTIYF.

This clonotype was recorded many times. V is TRBV3-1 and J is TRBJ2-1, with a weak D call TRBD1 (5 bases). With 0 bases removed from V and 11 bases from J, the gap between germline ends came to 14 bases. Germline CDR1 LGHDT, CDR2 YNNKEL (reference sequence). The CDR3 contains 14 residues. CDR3 amino acids: CASSQDILQGQQFF. The CDR3 DNA follows: TGTGCCAGCAGCCAAGATATTCTGCAGGGTCAGCAGTTCTTC.

In DNA form, the CDR3 reads TGTGCCAGCTCACCACTGCCAGGATTTAATGAAAAACTGTTTTTT. It specifies CASSPLPGFNEKLFF. The genes are TRBV18 and TRBJ1-4; no clear D. Germline CDR1 reads KGHSH; CDR2 reads LQKENI. The V and J ends lost 1 base and 4 bases respectively, with 10 bases between them. CDR3 size: 15 residues.

The V call is TRBV7-3, the J call TRBJ1-1; D remains unclear. This CDR3 region has 14 residues. V gave up 1 base and J gave up 6 bases, with 12 bases separating them. CDR1 is SGHTA, CDR2 FQGTGA, per germline. The CDR3 here is CASSLSPMGSEAFF. In nucleotides, the CDR3 is TGTGCCAGCAGCTTAAGCCCCATGGGATCTGAAGCTTTCTTT.